The 25 T cell receptor beta chains presented below share a single source sample, sequenced in a study of shared clonotypes between healthy human individuals. Measured with immunoSEQ multiplex PCR; TCRdb has only the in-frame clones, and not every one. The table shows around 1.9 million clones, with under 95% occurring only once. Naive CD8 cells lacked CD45RO, underwent positive selection for CCR7 and left out terminally differentiated effector memory CD45RA+ cells. The specimen sequenced was naive CD8+ T cells from PBMCs. Receptors originate from a man aged 18 to 29 in good health. Some clones in this sample may be carry-over from other donors' samples.

The chain couples TRBV28 to TRBJ2-3, with 11 nucleotides matching TRBD2. The trim removed 3 bases at V and 1 base at J, leaving 6 bases unmatched. The CDR3 has 17 amino acids. Germline V gene lookup returns CDR1 MDHEN and CDR2 SYDVKM. The CDR3 spells CASSLFGSGGGTDTQYF. The CDR3 nucleotides read TGTGCCAGCAGTTTGTTTGGTAGCGGGGGGGGCACAGATACGCAGTATTTT.

The chain combines TRBV12-5 with TRBJ2-5, with D maybe TRBD2 (6 bases). The CDR3 covers 14 residues. The V end was cut by 0 bases, the J end by 5 bases, with 10 bases between. Germline CDR1 LGHNT, CDR2 FRNRAP. CDR3 residues: CASGLVRGKETQYF. The DNA of the CDR3 is TGTGCTAGTGGTTTGGTACGCGGGAAGGAGACCCAGTACTTC.

The V gene is TRBV4-1, the J gene TRBJ1-5; D possibly corresponds to TRBD1 (5 bases). Trimming pared 1 base from V and 6 bases from J, leaving 19 bases between. CDR3 length: 17 amino acids. Germline V CDR1 and CDR2: MGHRA, YSYEKL. The CDR3 nucleotides read TGCGCCAGCAGCCAAGGTCCCCCGGGGGGAATTCGTCAGCCCCAGCATTTT. The encoded protein is CASSQGPPGGIRQPQHF.

Of note for this clone: The same CDR3 is also encoded by other DNA sequences in this sample. This chain uses TRBV28 with TRBJ2-7; TRBD1 aligns across 8 bases. CDR3 length: 15 amino acids. V lost 5 bases to trimming and J lost 1 base; unmatched junction nucleotides: 7. In germline, CDR1 is MDHEN, CDR2 SYDVKM. CDR3 residues: CASSPGTGSSYEQYF. In DNA, the CDR3 is TGTGCCAGCAGTCCCGGGACAGGTTCTTCCTACGAGCAGTACTTC.

This rearrangement joins TRBV9 to TRBJ2-1; a possible D gene is TRBD2 (5 bases). The CDR3 contains 14 residues. V was cut by 0 bases and J by 2 bases, with 6 bases left in between. Germline V gene data show CDR1 as SGDLS and CDR2 as YYNGEE. The CDR3 DNA reads as TGTGCCAGCAGCGTAGTACTAGCCTACAATGAGCAGTTCTTC. Translated: CASSVVLAYNEQFF.

The chain has TRBV30 and TRBJ2-7; TRBD1 agrees at 7 bases. The germline CDR1 and CDR2 sequences are GTSNPN and SVGIG (reference sequence). After removal of 3 bases from V and 6 bases from J, the junction contained 8 bases not matched to a gene. This CDR3 has 13 amino acids. The CDR3 loop reads CAWSGQDEAEQYF. The CDR3 nucleotides read TGTGCCTGGAGCGGACAGGACGAGGCCGAGCAGTACTTC.

The CDR3: CATSRGPPARSTDTQYF. DNA of the CDR3: TGTGCCACCAGCAGAGGCCCCCCAGCGCGAAGCACAGATACGCAGTATTTT. The chain combines TRBV15 with TRBJ2-3, with D unresolved. CDR1 and CDR2 from the germline V gene are LNHNV and YYDKDF (reference sequence). CDR3 size: 17 residues. Between the trimmed V and J ends, which lost 1 base and 0 bases, there was a span of 14 bases.

This chain uses TRBV4-2 with TRBJ2-7, with D possibly matching TRBD2 (5 bases). Per germline, CDR1 LGHNA and CDR2 YNFKEQ. The V and J ends lost 1 base and 1 base respectively, with 8 bases between them. There are 14 residues in the CDR3. DNA of the CDR3: TGTGCCAGCAGCCAAGCCGACTATTCCTACGAGCAGTACTTC. Protein: CASSQADYSYEQYF.

This chain links TRBV2 with TRBJ2-2; D possibly corresponds to TRBD2 (5 bases). Germline assignment: CDR1 SNHLY and CDR2 FYNNEI. This CDR3 comprises 11 residues. Deletions cut 6 bases from V and 6 bases from J, with 5 bases between. CDR3 sequence: CASSGAGELFF. CDR3 bases: TGTGCCAGCAGCGGGGCCGGGGAGCTGTTTTTT.

The chain joins TRBV14 to TRBJ1-3; D unresolved. This CDR3 is 14 amino acids long. Trimming removed 5 bases from V and 1 base from J, with 9 bases in between. Germline V gives CDR1 SGHDN, CDR2 FVKESK. The CDR3 protein is CASSYESSGNTIYF. The CDR3 DNA follows: TGTGCCAGCAGCTACGAATCGTCTGGAAACACCATATATTTT.

The chain employs TRBV27 and TRBJ1-4, with D maybe TRBD1 (5 bases). The V gene lost 2 bases and the J gene lost 8 bases, with 9 bases spanning the gap. Germline loops: CDR1 MNHEY, CDR2 SMNVEV (reference sequence). The CDR3 totals 13 residues. The CDR3 region is CASSLIREEKLFF. DNA for the CDR3: TGTGCCAGCAGTTTAATCAGGGAGGAAAAACTGTTTTTT.

The gene calls are TRBV11-2 and TRBJ2-2; 8 positions match TRBD1. The CDR3 has 15 amino acids. CDR1 and CDR2 from the germline V gene are SGHAT and FQNNGV. The CDR3 loop reads CATIFRGRRAGELFF. CDR3 nucleotides: TGTGCTACTATATTCAGGGGGCGGCGGGCCGGGGAGCTGTTTTTT.

The rearrangement links TRBV5-1 to TRBJ2-7, with D maybe TRBD1 (6 bases). Trimming left V 0 bases short and J 6 bases short, with 16 bases between. From germline, CDR1 is SGHRS and CDR2 YFSETQ. The CDR3 runs to 15 residues. The DNA for the CDR3 is TGCGCCAGCAGCTTGGCCGGGACACAGAGGGGCGAGCAGTACTTC. Encoded protein: CASSLAGTQRGEQYF.

Concerning this clone: The identical CDR3 is also encoded by other nucleotide sequences in the sample. This CDR3 is CASSLSGTGVYEQYF. For the CDR3, the DNA is TGTGCCAGCAGTTTATCTGGGACAGGGGTCTACGAGCAGTACTTC. This chain uses TRBV27 with TRBJ2-7; TRBD1 aligns across 10 bases. This CDR3 has 15 residues. V was pared by 0 bases and J by 3 bases, with 2 bases of the junction left unmatched. CDR1 MNHEY and CDR2 SMNVEV come from the germline V gene (reference sequence).

The chain employs TRBV19 and TRBJ1-5, with TRBD1 as a possible D gene (5 bases). The V and J ends lost 5 bases and 2 bases respectively, with 13 bases between them. Germline V gene sequence: CDR1 LNHDA, CDR2 SQIVND (reference sequence). The CDR3 has 15 amino acids. DNA for the CDR3: TGTGCCAGTAGTGAGGGGATCTCGGGCAATCAGCCCCAGCATTTT. It codes for CASSEGISGNQPQHF.

The chain links TRBV29-1 to TRBJ1-3, with D tentatively TRBD1 (5 bases). The CDR3 has 13 amino acids. Germline assignment: CDR1 SQVTM and CDR2 ANQGSEA. The V end lost 7 bases, the J end lost 3 bases, and 13 bases lay between the germline ends. CDR3 amino acids: CSALGGYGNTIYF. Written as DNA, the CDR3 is TGCAGCGCGCTGGGGGGGTATGGAAACACCATATATTTT. Looking up the rest from reference TRBV29-1 and TRBJ1-3 gives the full variable domain: SAVISQKPSRDICQRGTSLTIQCQVDSQVTMMFWYRQQPGQSLTLIATANQGSEATYESGFVIDKFPISRPNLTFSTLTVSNMSPEDSSIYLCSALGGYGNTIYFGEGSWLTVV.

The chain recombines TRBV6-1 with TRBJ2-4; 10 bases are shared with TRBD2. CDR1 and CDR2 (germline): MNHNS, SASEGT. This CDR3 comprises 18 residues. With 1 base clipped from V and 1 base from J, the junction kept 7 bases outside the gene matches. The CDR3 DNA is TGTGCCAGCAGTGAAGGGCTTTGGGGACTAGCGGCCAAAAACATTCAGTACTTC. Its translation: CASSEGLWGLAAKNIQYF.

This chain connects TRBV30 to TRBJ2-3; weak D call: TRBD1 (6 bases). Trimming removed 0 bases at V and 0 bases at J, with 16 bases between. In germline, CDR1 is GTSNPN, CDR2 SVGIG (reference sequence). This CDR3 has 17 residues. Written as DNA, the CDR3 is TGTGCCTGGAGTGTAAGTCTGACAGGTACTAGCACAGATACGCAGTATTTT. Protein: CAWSVSLTGTSTDTQYF.

This clone turned up a few times. The same CDR3 is also encoded by other DNA sequences in this sample. The chain recombines TRBV2 with TRBJ2-1; D is ambiguous. Trimming pared 3 bases from V and 7 bases from J, leaving 4 bases between. The CDR3 sequence is 11 residues long. In germline, CDR1 is SNHLY, CDR2 FYNNEI. This CDR3 is CASSEGNEQFF. The CDR3 nucleotides are TGTGCCAGCAGTGAGGGGAATGAGCAGTTCTTC.

The chain recombines TRBV23-1 with TRBJ2-3, with 8 bases that match TRBD1. TRBV23-1 is reported as an ORF; its role is uncertain. This CDR3 has 14 amino acids. V lost 6 bases and J lost 3; bases outside the gene matches: 5. The CDR3, as DNA: TGCGCCAGCAGCCCTGGACAGGGTACAGATACGCAGTATTTT. Translated: CASSPGQGTDTQYF.

The chain uses TRBV9 and TRBJ2-1; 8 nucleotides align to TRBD2. With V trimmed by 3 bases and J by 6 bases, 5 bases remained unmatched. The CDR3 length is 14 residues. Germline CDR1 and CDR2: SGDLS and YYNGEE. The CDR3 coding sequence is TGTGCCAGCAGCGACAGGACTAGCAGCAATGAGCAGTTCTTC. Amino acid sequence: CASSDRTSSNEQFF.

The chain recombines TRBV7-2 with TRBJ1-5; a possible D gene is TRBD1 (6 bases). Per germline, CDR1 SGHTA and CDR2 FQGNSA. The CDR3 is 15 residues long. Trimming removed 4 bases from V and 1 base from J, with 11 bases in between. The CDR3 DNA reads TGTGCCAGCAGCTGGCAGGGGCAAAGCAATCAGCCCCAGCATTTT. Translated, it gives CASSWQGQSNQPQHF.

The gene calls are TRBV28 and TRBJ2-5; tentatively, D is TRBD2 (6 bases). Germline-derived CDR1 and CDR2 are MDHEN and SYDVKM. The CDR3 has 13 amino acids. V dropped 6 bases and J dropped 5 bases, with 13 bases sitting between them. CDR3 residues: CASRQRVRETQYF. The CDR3 bases are TGTGCCAGCAGACAGCGGGTCCGGGAGACCCAGTACTTC.

The chain couples TRBV7-3 to TRBJ2-2, with D hard to call. This CDR3 has 15 residues. Germline CDR1 reads SGHTA; CDR2 reads FQGTGA. The ends were cut back, 5 bases at V and 4 bases at J, with 14 bases in the middle. CDR3 in DNA: TGTGCCAGCAGCACACGACCTACGGGCACCGGGGAGCTGTTTTTT. Its protein is CASSTRPTGTGELFF. Full variable domain (rest looked up from reference TRBV7-3 and TRBJ2-2): GAGVSQTPSNKVTEKGKYVELRCDPISGHTALYWYRQSLGQGPEFLIYFQGTGAADDSGLPNDRFFAVRPEGSVSTLKIQRTERGDSAVYLCASSTRPTGTGELFFGEGSRLTVL.

V is TRBV7-9 and J is TRBJ2-5; 7 bases agree with TRBD1. Trimming at V came to 5 bases and at J to 1 base, leaving 4 bases not matched to a gene. This CDR3 region has 14 residues. From germline, CDR1 is SEHNR and CDR2 FQNEAQ (reference sequence). CDR3 coding DNA: TGTGCCAGCAGCGTAGGGGACAGCCAAGAGACCCAGTACTTC. It is translated as CASSVGDSQETQYF.